This T cell receptor beta chain originates from a study of OX40 agonist ivuxolimab in advanced cancers. For the study at large: Participants averaged approximately 60 years of age (range roughly 23 to 85) and were around 85% male.

The CDR3 sequence is 16 residues long. In germline, CDR1 is SNHLY, CDR2 FYNNEI. J lost 1 base, V lost 4 bases, and 8 bases had no gene match. Sequenced by immunoSEQ multiplex PCR; TCRdb stores in-frame clones only, minus some. The sample lists about 40,000 clones; about 92% were seen once. Study outcomes and limitations: At 0.1 to 3.0 mg/kg and by week 6, clonal expansion occurred in CD4+ and CD8+ blood T cells.

No patient had autoimmune disease or received systemic immunosuppression. Details on this clone: The antigen is unknown.

The V call is TRBV2, the J call TRBJ2-5; 8 bases are a match to TRBD2. Source: CD4+ or CD8+ T cells sorted from blood, taken in a trial of the OX40 agonist ivuxolimab. The receptor was derived from an adult with an advanced solid tumor such as melanoma, head and neck, liver or kidney cancer. The CDR3 loop reads CASSGELAAPQETQYF. Here the CDR3 DNA reads TGTGCCAGCAGTGGGGAACTAGCGGCCCCCCAAGAGACCCAGTACTTC.